The 10 T cell receptor beta chains reported below all come from one sample, sequenced in a study of vaccination effects on CD4 cells after COVID-19. Generated by immunoSEQ multiplex PCR, the TCRdb table keeps only in-frame clones and is missing some. The sample yields around 30,000 clones, 55% to 85% seen once. Antigen-specific CD4+ T cells were expanded with viral peptide pools in the ViraFEST assay before sequencing. Subsequent to less than eleven days of culture, CD4+ T cells were isolated. Each participant was administered two doses of either the BNT162b2 or the mRNA-1273 vaccine. No antigen has been identified for these receptors. Here the sequenced sample was CD4+ T cells from PBMCs cultured with HCoV-NL63 spike peptides, taken after COVID-19 vaccination. The receptor source for this set is a human donor who received a COVID-19 vaccine.

This clone is medium-sized (0.01 to 0.1%) within its sample. V gene TRBV12-5 combines with J gene TRBJ1-2; TRBD1 might be the D (5 bases). V lost 4 bases, J lost 8 bases, and 14 bases lay in between. The CDR3 is 13 residues long. In germline, CDR1 is LGHNT, CDR2 FRNRAP. DNA of the CDR3: TGTGCTAGTGGTTCTGGGCAGGGACGGGGCTACACCTTC. The encoded protein is CASGSGQGRGYTF.

This sequence joins TRBV7-9 and TRBJ2-7; D is unresolved. The V gene lost 5 bases and the J gene lost 5 bases, with 10 bases spanning the gap. The CDR3 length is 12 residues. Germline lookup yields CDR1 SEHNR and CDR2 FQNEAQ (reference sequence). The CDR3: CASSLIADEQYF. The DNA of the CDR3 is TGTGCCAGCAGCCTGATCGCGGACGAGCAGTACTTC. Filled out from reference TRBV7-9 and TRBJ2-7, the complete variable domain reads DTGVSQNPRHKITKRGQNVTFRCDPISEHNRLYWYRQTLGQGPEFLTYFQNEAQLEKSRLLSDRFSAERPKGSFSTLEIQRTEQGDSAMYLCASSLIADEQYFGPGTRLTVT.

CDR3 loop: CAISESGMTTEAFF. CDR3 coding DNA: TGTGCCATCAGTGAGTCTGGAATGACCACTGAAGCTTTCTTT. V and J are TRBV10-3 and TRBJ1-1; no clear D. The V gene's germline CDR1 is ENHRY and CDR2 SYGVKD. The CDR3 is made up of 14 amino acids. Trimming removed 0 bases from V and 4 bases from J, with 9 bases in between.

This clone is judged medium-sized. The chain is built from TRBV10-3 and TRBJ1-5, with a weak D call TRBD1 (5 bases). CDR3 length: 17 amino acids. Per germline, CDR1 ENHRY and CDR2 SYGVKD. V was pared by 4 bases and J by 5 bases, with 21 bases between. This CDR3 reads CAISGGLEAGSYQPQHF. For the CDR3, the DNA is TGTGCCATCAGTGGAGGGTTGGAGGCAGGGTCATATCAGCCCCAGCATTTT.

The chain links TRBV10-3 to TRBJ1-4, with 7 bases matching TRBD1. V lost 5 bases, J lost 0 bases, and 9 bases stayed unmatched. The CDR3 spans 17 residues. CDR1 and CDR2 from the germline V gene are ENHRY and SYGVKD. DNA for the CDR3: TGTGCCATCAGTCGGACAGGCGGGGATGCAACTAATGAAAAACTGTTTTTT. Protein: CAISRTGGDATNEKLFF.

The J gene is TRBJ2-7, the V gene TRBV6-2 or TRBV6-3; 7 bases align to TRBD1. Germline V gene data show CDR1 as MNHEY and CDR2 as SVGEGT. This CDR3 contains 13 residues. J lost 3 bases, V lost 5 bases, and 4 bases had no gene match. Here the CDR3 reads CASSRQGIYEQYF. CDR3 in DNA: TGTGCCAGCAGTCGACAGGGTATCTACGAGCAGTACTTC.

The chain uses TRBV7-6 and TRBJ2-1, with D possibly being TRBD1 (6 bases). CDR1 SGHVS and CDR2 FNYEAQ come from the germline V gene. The CDR3 consists of 15 residues. V was shortened by 8 bases and J by 4 bases, with 18 bases between the two germline ends. The chain's CDR3 is CASQDSGTRYNEQFF. The CDR3 DNA is TGTGCCAGCCAGGATTCCGGGACAAGGTACAATGAGCAGTTCTTC.

This clone occurred a few times. The chain combines TRBV5-1 with TRBJ2-2; 7 bases align to TRBD1. This CDR3 is 15 amino acids long. CDR1 SGHRS and CDR2 YFSETQ come from the germline V gene. Trimming at V came to 4 bases and at J to 5 bases, leaving 8 bases not matched to a gene. In DNA, the CDR3 is TGCGCCAGCAGCCGGCAGGGGGATTTGACCGGGGAGCTGTTTTTT. Encoded protein: CASSRQGDLTGELFF.

This rearrangement joins TRBV24-1 to TRBJ1-2; D may be TRBD1 (5 bases). CDR1 and CDR2 from the germline V gene are KGHDR and SFDVKD. V dropped 1 base and J dropped 3 bases, with 8 bases sitting between them. The CDR3 runs 14 residues. The CDR3, as DNA: TGTGCCACCAGTGATTTTACACAGGACTATGGCTACACCTTC. This gives the protein CATSDFTQDYGYTF.

This clone was seen only once. V and J are TRBV4-1 and TRBJ2-4; no reliable D call. This CDR3 contains 18 residues. V was clipped by 0 bases and J by 1 base, with 16 bases between them. Looked up from germline, CDR1 is MGHRA and CDR2 is YSYEKL. The CDR3 region is CASSQDFFRSLAKNIQYF. DNA of the CDR3: TGCGCCAGCAGCCAAGATTTCTTTCGGAGTTTGGCCAAAAACATTCAGTACTTC.